A selection of T cell receptor beta chains follows, all from one sample in a study of T cell responses to AZD1222 COVID-19 vaccine. The table came from immunoSEQ multiplex PCR; TCRdb's copy has only in-frame clones and leaves some out. The repertoire consists of around 180,000 clones, with 88% occurring once and the leading ten covering about 0.53%. The sequenced sample was peripheral blood, obtained on day 0 of AZD1222 vaccination. The source of these receptors is an adult in good health. The CDR3 runs from the conserved cysteine through the conserved F or W.

j_gene	v_gene	CDR3aa
TRBJ1-1	TRBV2	CASSEARTANTEAFF
TRBJ2-3	TRBV27	CASSLSVTGVGDTQYF
TRBJ2-5	TRBV9	CASSGWAGTGASSKETQYF
TRBJ2-3	TRBV6-5	CASRPRGGTDTQYF
TRBJ2-2	TRBV30	CAWRTGATGELFF
TRBJ1-2	TRBV9	CASSVGGRTYTF
TRBJ2-1	TRBV6-1	CASSEAGGSYNEQFF
TRBJ2-5	TRBV9	CASSVGGSGTRETQYF
TRBJ2-7	TRBV5-6	CASSLETGYNEQYF
TRBJ1-5	TRBV5-6	CASSLGVATQPQHF
TRBJ2-7	TRBV12-5	CASGPPGGTSEQYF
TRBJ1-5	TRBV6-2/TRBV6-3	CASIPRQGGQPQHF
TRBJ2-1	TRBV7-3	CASSPIAGPYNEQFF
TRBJ2-3	TRBV5-4	CASSSPLGPDTDTQYF
TRBJ1-4	TRBV9	CASSRRSEELFF
TRBJ1-3	TRBV10-3	CAIRTAGEPSGNTIYF
TRBJ2-2	TRBV5-1	CASSLAGELFF
TRBJ1-1	TRBV28	CASNFRGAEAFF
TRBJ2-7	TRBV5-8	CASRDGTVGEQYF
TRBJ2-5	TRBV5-4	CASSGGQAMVQYF
TRBJ2-2	TRBV19	CASSRVPGTAGELFF
TRBJ2-1	TRBV12-5	CASAIDPNEQFF
TRBJ2-1	TRBV27	CASSLNGIYNEQFF
TRBJ1-4	TRBV6-2/TRBV6-3	CASSYDLDTTNEKLFF
TRBJ1-2	TRBV4-1	CASSQVTGGPAGGYTF
TRBJ2-1	TRBV29-1	CSVAPGQGPGNEQFF
TRBJ1-6	TRBV9	CASSVERNSPLHF
TRBJ2-3	TRBV27	CASSFLGQGDTQYF
TRBJ1-1	TRBV5-4	CASSLSRGRTEAFF
TRBJ2-5	TRBV7-2	CASSPTSGWGQETQYF
TRBJ2-3	TRBV10-1	CASSEIGSRGRADTQYF
TRBJ1-1	TRBV5-5	CASSLTGRYTEAFF
TRBJ2-5	TRBV29-1	CSVTRLAGDQETQYF
TRBJ2-7	TRBV11-2	CASSFSLRDPLYEQYF
TRBJ2-5	TRBV7-3	CASSLGTGPGQETQYF
TRBJ1-5	TRBV7-8	CASSQSTGAGQPQHF
TRBJ2-4	TRBV18	CASSPLGATAIAKNIQYF
TRBJ2-1	TRBV18	CASSPGTGGLNNEQFF
TRBJ2-1	TRBV28	CASSEADEQFF
TRBJ2-7	TRBV7-9	CASSLVSDLYEQYF
TRBJ2-1	TRBV10-1	CASSDGYNNEQFF
TRBJ1-5	TRBV28	CASSTQKPQHF
TRBJ2-3	TRBV7-9	CASSPRGAGGTDTQYF
TRBJ2-7	TRBV2	CASRGSRGLAAYEQYF
TRBJ1-6	TRBV6-5	CASRDREDSPLHF
TRBJ2-4	TRBV13	CASSLGITSVKNIQYF
TRBJ1-4	TRBV6-5	CASRSGGAFEKLFF
TRBJ2-7	TRBV3-1/TRBV3-2	CASSQDYYEQYF
TRBJ2-5	TRBV30	CAWKRDQETQYF
TRBJ1-3	TRBV7-2	CASSLGSGNTIYF
TRBJ1-2	TRBV11-2	CASSLEGDYGYTF
TRBJ1-3	TRBV3-1/TRBV3-2	CASSHTDAGNTIYF